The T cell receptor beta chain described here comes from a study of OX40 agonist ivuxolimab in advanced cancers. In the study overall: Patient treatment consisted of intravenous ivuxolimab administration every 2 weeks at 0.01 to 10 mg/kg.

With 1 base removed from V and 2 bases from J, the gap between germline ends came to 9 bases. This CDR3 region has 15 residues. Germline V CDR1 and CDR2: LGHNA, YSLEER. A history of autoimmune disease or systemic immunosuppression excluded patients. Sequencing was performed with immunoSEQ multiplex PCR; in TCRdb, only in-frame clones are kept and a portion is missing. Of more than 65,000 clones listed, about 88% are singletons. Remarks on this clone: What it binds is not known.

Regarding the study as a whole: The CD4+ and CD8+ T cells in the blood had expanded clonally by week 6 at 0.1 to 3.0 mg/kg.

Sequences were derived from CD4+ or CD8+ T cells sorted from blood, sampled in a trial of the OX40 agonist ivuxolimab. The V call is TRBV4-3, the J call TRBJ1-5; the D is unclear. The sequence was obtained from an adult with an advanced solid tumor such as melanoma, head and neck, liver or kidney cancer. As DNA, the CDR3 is TGCGCCAGCAGCCAAGCCCTGACTGGCAATCAGCCCCAGCATTTT. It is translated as CASSQALTGNQPQHF.